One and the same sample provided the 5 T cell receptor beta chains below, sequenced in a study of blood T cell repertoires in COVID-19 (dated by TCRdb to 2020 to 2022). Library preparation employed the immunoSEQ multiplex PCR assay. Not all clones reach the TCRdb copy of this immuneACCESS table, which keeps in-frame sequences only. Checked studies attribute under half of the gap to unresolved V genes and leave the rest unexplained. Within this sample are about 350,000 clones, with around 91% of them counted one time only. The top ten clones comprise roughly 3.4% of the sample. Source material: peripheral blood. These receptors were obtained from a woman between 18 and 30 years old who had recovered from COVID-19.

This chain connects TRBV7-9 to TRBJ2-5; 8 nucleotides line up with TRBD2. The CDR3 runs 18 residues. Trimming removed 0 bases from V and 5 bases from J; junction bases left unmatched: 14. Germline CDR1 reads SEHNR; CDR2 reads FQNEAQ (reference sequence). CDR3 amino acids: CASSLAPLVSGIGETQYF. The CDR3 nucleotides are TGTGCCAGCAGCTTAGCTCCGTTGGTTAGCGGGATTGGGGAGACCCAGTACTTC.

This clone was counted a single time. The CDR3 reads CASSLGTEQFF. Written as DNA, the CDR3 is TGCGCCAGCAGCCTAGGGACAGAGCAGTTCTTC. The chain joins TRBV4-1 to TRBJ2-1; D is perhaps TRBD1 (6 bases). Per germline, CDR1 MGHRA and CDR2 YSYEKL. V lost 4 bases to trimming and J lost 10 bases, with 8 bases between them. The CDR3 extends over 11 amino acids.

For the CDR3, the DNA is TGTGCCAGCAGCGTAGATGGAGGAGGGGAAGCTTTCTTT. It translates to CASSVDGGGEAFF. The V gene is TRBV9, the J gene TRBJ1-1; D unclear. V was clipped by 0 bases and J by 8 bases, with 11 bases between them. From germline, CDR1 is SGDLS and CDR2 YYNGEE. The CDR3 length is 13 residues.

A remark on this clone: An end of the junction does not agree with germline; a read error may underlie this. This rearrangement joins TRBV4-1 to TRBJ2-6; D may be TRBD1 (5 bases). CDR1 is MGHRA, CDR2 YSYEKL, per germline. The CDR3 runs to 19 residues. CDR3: CASSQDGREGASRANVLTF. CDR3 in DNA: TGCGCCAGCAGCCAAGATGGCAGGGAAGGGGCCTCTAGGGCCAACGTCCTGACTTTC.

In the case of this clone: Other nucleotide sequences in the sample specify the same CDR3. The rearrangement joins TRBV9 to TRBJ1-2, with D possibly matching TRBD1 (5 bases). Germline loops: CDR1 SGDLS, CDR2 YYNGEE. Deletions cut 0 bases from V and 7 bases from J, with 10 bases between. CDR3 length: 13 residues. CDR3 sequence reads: CASSVGQSSGYTF. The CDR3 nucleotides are TGTGCCAGCAGCGTAGGACAGTCCTCTGGCTACACCTTC.